These 15 T cell receptor beta chains originate from one sample sequenced in a study of T cells of healthy individuals. TCRdb re-called the 5' RACE reads through MiXCR, storing one row per CDR3 protein. The table shows 45,000 to 60,000 distinct CDR3 sequences, with 14% to 15% occurring only once. Receptors were obtained from a human donor in good health.

A few counts support this clonotype. The genes are TRBV5-8 and TRBJ1-2; the D gene is possibly TRBD1 (5 bases). Trimming took 1 base from V and 4 from J, leaving 14 bases between them. The CDR3 loop spans 15 amino acids. Germline loops: CDR1 SGHTS, CDR2 YDEGEE. CDR3 coding DNA: TGTGCCAGCAGCTTGAGGAGTGCGGGGGGCTATGGCTACACCTTC. The encoded protein is CASSLRSAGGYGYTF.

This clonotype was observed a handful of times. This chain connects TRBV29-1 to TRBJ2-7; 8 nucleotides agree with TRBD1. The CDR3 length is 13 residues. V trimming: 7 bases; J trimming: 2 bases; junction bases outside the gene matches: 7. The germline V gene has CDR1 SQVTM and CDR2 ANQGSEA. The CDR3 reads CSALGQGTYEQYF. As DNA, the CDR3 is TGCAGCGCCTTAGGACAGGGTACCTACGAGCAGTACTTC.

This clonotype was detected many times. This chain uses TRBV29-1 with TRBJ1-2; 7 bases align to TRBD1. J gave up 1 base and V 1 base, and 9 bases lay outside the gene matches. Germline assignment: CDR1 SQVTM and CDR2 ANQGSEA. The CDR3 runs 16 residues. The CDR3: CSVEGEAGGLNYGYTF. The CDR3 region has the DNA TGCAGCGTTGAAGGGGAGGCAGGGGGACTTAACTATGGCTACACCTTC.

This clonotype showed up many times. This chain connects TRBV12-3 or TRBV12-4 to TRBJ2-5, with D possibly being TRBD2 (6 bases). The CDR3 runs to 13 residues. V lost 6 bases to trimming and J lost 6 bases, with 14 bases between them. For the CDR3, the DNA is TGTGCCAGCAGGGGGACGGAGGGAAAGACCCAGTACTTC. Its protein product is CASRGTEGKTQYF.

This clonotype came up many times. The chain couples TRBV7-2 to TRBJ2-7; D could derive from TRBD1 or TRBD2 (6 bases each). V dropped 2 bases and J dropped 2 bases, with 16 bases sitting between them. CDR3 length: 16 amino acids. Germline-derived CDR1 and CDR2 are SGHTA and FQGNSA. The chain's CDR3 is CASSLFQGGTTYEQYF. The CDR3 DNA sequence: TGTGCCAGCAGCTTATTTCAAGGGGGGACAACCTACGAGCAGTACTTC.

A few counts support this clonotype. The V gene is TRBV28, the J gene TRBJ1-2; D may be TRBD1 (6 bases). Trimming took off 1 base at V and 1 base at J, with 7 bases between the two ends. The germline gives CDR1 MDHEN, CDR2 SYDVKM. This CDR3 contains 14 residues. The CDR3 bases are TGTGCCAGCAGTTTATCAGGGGTTAACTATGGCTACACCTTC. This encodes CASSLSGVNYGYTF.

As for this clonotype: The missing conserved phenylalanine or tryptophan at the end of this CDR3 makes a read error likely. V and J are TRBV24-1 and TRBJ2-1; 10 bases are shared with TRBD2. The length of the CDR3 is 14 residues. Germline-derived CDR1 and CDR2 are KGHDR and SFDVKD. Trimming cost V 9 bases and J 8 bases; bases outside gene matches: 9. Written as DNA, the CDR3 is TGTGCCACCGGTCTAGCGGGAGAGGTCGATGAGCAGTTCATC. Amino acid sequence: CATGLAGEVDEQFI.

Ten or more counts support this clonotype. The rearrangement joins TRBV9 to TRBJ2-7; no definite D call. Between the trimmed V and J ends, which lost 4 bases and 3 bases, there was a span of 20 bases. The V gene's germline CDR1 is SGDLS and CDR2 YYNGEE. There are 16 residues in the CDR3. The CDR3 DNA follows: TGTGCCAGCAGCCCAAACCCGGCCAGTGGCTTCTACGAGCAGTACTTC. As protein: CASSPNPASGFYEQYF.

In this sample, this clonotype turned up many times. The V call is TRBV7-2, the J call TRBJ2-3; no reliable D call. From germline, CDR1 is SGHTA and CDR2 FQGNSA. The CDR3 extends over 12 amino acids. Trimming removed 7 bases from V and 6 bases from J, with 11 bases in between. The CDR3 spells CASTPLGDTQYF. The CDR3 DNA sequence: TGTGCCAGCACCCCATTAGGGGATACGCAGTATTTT.

The chain couples TRBV12-3 or TRBV12-4 to TRBJ2-7; D is undetermined. V shed 1 base and J shed 7 bases, with 5 bases lying between them. This CDR3 contains 11 residues. CDR3: CASSLGIEQYF. CDR3 DNA: TGTGCCAGCAGTTTAGGAATAGAGCAGTACTTC.

This clonotype occurred a few times. This CDR3 is CASSDTLLQGSEQYF. The CDR3 coding sequence is TGCGCCAGCAGTGACACGCTATTACAGGGATCCGAGCAGTACTTC. The genes are TRBV10-2 and TRBJ2-7, with D tentatively TRBD1 (6 bases). This CDR3 is built from 15 residues. V shed 3 bases and J shed 6 bases, with 18 bases lying between them. The germline V gene encodes CDR1 WSHSY and CDR2 SAAADI.

The sample holds many counts of this clonotype. The CDR3: CASSQGRGPPETQYF. In DNA, the CDR3 is TGTGCCAGCAGCCAAGGTCGGGGCCCCCCAGAGACCCAGTACTTC. This chain joins TRBV14 and TRBJ2-5; D possibly uses TRBD1 or TRBD2 (5 bases each). This CDR3 comprises 15 residues. CDR1 and CDR2 (germline): SGHDN, FVKESK. Trimming pared 1 base from V and 4 bases from J, leaving 13 bases between.

This clonotype was found many times. This rearrangement joins TRBV5-6 to TRBJ2-1; 8 bases map to TRBD2. Germline V gene lookup returns CDR1 SGHDT and CDR2 YYEEEE. J was trimmed by 4 bases and V by 4 bases; bases with no gene match: 7. The CDR3 loop spans 15 amino acids. CDR3 residues: CASSRRTSTYNEQFF. DNA for the CDR3: TGTGCCAGCAGCCGCCGGACTAGCACTTACAATGAGCAGTTCTTC.

This clonotype was observed at least ten times. The rearrangement joins TRBV20-1 to TRBJ2-2; 12 bases fit TRBD2. There are 15 residues in the CDR3. In germline, CDR1 is DFQATT, CDR2 SNEGSKA (reference sequence). V was pared by 6 bases and J by 4 bases, with 6 bases of the junction left unmatched. The CDR3 spells CSAPGTSGFTGELFF. The CDR3 DNA reads TGCAGTGCGCCCGGGACTAGCGGGTTCACCGGGGAGCTGTTTTTT.

CDR3 in DNA: TGTGCCAGCAGTGAAACTAGGGGACTAGCAGCCGAGCAGTACTTC. Its protein is CASSETRGLAAEQYF. This chain joins TRBV2 and TRBJ2-7; 9 positions match TRBD2. Losses at the gene ends were 2 bases for V and 6 bases for J; bases not matched to a gene: 8. The germline CDR1 and CDR2 sequences are SNHLY and FYNNEI. CDR3 length: 15 amino acids.